This T cell receptor (beta chain) emerged from a study of tumor-infiltrating lymphocytes in oesophageal squamous cell carcinoma (TCRdb year 2016). The library was produced with PCR. The sequencer listed for this sample is Illumina HiSeq 2000. TCRdb's own reprocessing of the public reads used fastp at Q25 and MiXCR and kept productive beta chains. Here each entry gathers all rows of one CDR3 protein and keeps the most common genes and DNA. In all, the sample holds 15,000 to 20,000 distinct CDR3 sequences, and 42% of those were seen once. The top ten constitute about 19% of the sample. This clonotype showed up many times. Its antigen target is currently unknown. The record has no base qualities; no much larger clone is one base away. The CDR3, from cysteine to phenylalanine, totals 16 residues. Only the CDR3 region is kept as DNA, spanning 48 bases read in frame from base 1. V is shortened by 3 bases, J by 1 base, and the region joining them spans 15 bases. Sequences LNHDA (CDR1) and SQIVND (CDR2) are obtained from the germline V gene (reference sequence).

Sequencing was carried out using normal esophageal tissue next to the tumor. Here the chain combines TRBV19 and TRBJ1-1; perhaps TRBD1 is the D gene, with 6 bases matching. The clonotype was recovered from a female donor with esophageal squamous cell carcinoma. The sequenced DNA: TGTGCCAGTAGTATCGGGCAGGGGCGGCGGAACACTGAAGCTTTCTTT. The encoded protein is CASSIGQGRRNTEAFF. Where the CDR3 stops, the reference TRBV19 and TRBJ1-1 genes take over; the full variable domain is DGGITQSPKYLFRKEGQNVTLSCEQNLNHDAMYWYRQDPGQGLRLIYYSQIVNDFQKGDIAEGYSVSREKKESFPLTVTSAQKNPTAFYLCASSIGQGRRNTEAFFGQGTRLTVV.